The 30 T cell receptor beta chains given below trace back to one sample, sequenced in a study of blood T cell repertoires in COVID-19. Profiled with immunoSEQ multiplex PCR; TCRdb holds only in-frame clones, not every one. Of around 190,000 clones listed, 84% are singletons. The sample taken for sequencing was peripheral blood. The receptors were sampled from a human donor in a cohort sampled during active COVID-19.

The J gene is TRBJ1-2, the V gene TRBV5-4; D unresolved. Germline CDR1 and CDR2: SGHNT and YYREEE (reference sequence). V was clipped by 0 bases and J by 4 bases, with 10 bases between them. The CDR3 covers 14 residues. The CDR3 DNA reads as TGTGCCAGCAGCTTGGCCTTGTCAGGCTATGGCTACACCTTC. Its protein is CASSLALSGYGYTF.

The chain recombines TRBV24-1 with TRBJ2-3, with D unresolved. Germline-derived CDR1 and CDR2 are KGHDR and SFDVKD. V was shortened by 0 bases and J by 0 bases, with 3 bases between the two germline ends. The CDR3 runs 14 residues. The chain's CDR3 is CATSDLPSTDTQYF. DNA for the CDR3: TGTGCCACCAGTGATTTGCCTAGCACAGATACGCAGTATTTT.

The chain recombines TRBV13 with TRBJ2-3, with 12 bases aligning to TRBD2. Unmatched junction bases numbered 7, after V lost 3 bases and J lost 0 bases. Germline values: CDR1 PRHDT, CDR2 FYEKMQ (reference sequence). CDR3 length equals 18 residues. DNA for the CDR3: TGTGCCAGCAGCTTGGCTAGCGGGAGGGCCGGGAGCACAGATACGCAGTATTTT. It specifies CASSLASGRAGSTDTQYF. The full variable domain, rest sourced from reference TRBV13 and TRBJ2-3, is AAGVIQSPRHLIKEKRETATLKCYPIPRHDTVYWYQQGPGQDPQFLISFYEKMQSDKGSIPDRFSAQQFSDYHSELNMSSLELGDSALYFCASSLASGRAGSTDTQYFGPGTRLTVL.

The chain uses TRBV24-1 and TRBJ2-5, with 10 nucleotides matching TRBD2. This CDR3 comprises 19 residues. The ends lost 3 bases at V and 1 base at J; junction bases unmatched: 13. The V gene's germline CDR1 is KGHDR and CDR2 SFDVKD. CDR3 amino acids: CATSDGVFGASGSQETQYF. In nucleotides, the CDR3 is TGTGCCACCAGTGATGGTGTCTTTGGGGCTAGCGGGAGCCAAGAGACCCAGTACTTC.

V gene TRBV18 combines with J gene TRBJ2-7; D unresolved. The V and J ends lost 5 bases and 6 bases respectively, with 17 bases between them. This CDR3 region has 14 residues. Looked up from germline, CDR1 is KGHSH and CDR2 is LQKENI. The CDR3 reads CASSYPRNGSEQYF. CDR3 nucleotide sequence: TGTGCCAGCTCATACCCCAGAAACGGGTCCGAGCAGTACTTC.

This sequence joins TRBV7-2 and TRBJ2-1, with 13 nucleotides matching TRBD2. The CDR3 covers 17 residues. Germline V gene data show CDR1 as SGHTA and CDR2 as FQGNSA. Germline trimming cut 5 bases from V and 3 bases from J; bases unmatched to any gene: 7. The CDR3 here is CASSLRLAGGRYNEQFF. CDR3 in DNA: TGTGCCAGCAGCCTTCGACTAGCGGGAGGCCGCTACAATGAGCAGTTCTTC.

This clone was picked up a small number of times. The J gene is TRBJ2-1, the V gene TRBV5-1; 12 nucleotides line up with TRBD2. After removal of 0 bases from V and 5 bases from J, the junction contained 3 bases not matched to a gene. The CDR3 is 16 amino acids. In germline, CDR1 is SGHRS, CDR2 YFSETQ. CDR3 residues: CASSLASGRDNNEQFF. The DNA for the CDR3 is TGCGCCAGCAGCTTGGCTAGCGGGAGGGATAACAATGAGCAGTTCTTC.

In nucleotides, the CDR3 is TGTGCCAGCCCCCCGAGTGGGACAGGGGGCTCTGAAGCTTTCTTT. As protein: CASPPSGTGGSEAFF. The chain joins TRBV28 to TRBJ1-1; 12 bases fit TRBD1. V shed 8 bases and J 6 bases; nucleotides not matched to a gene: 10. CDR1 is MDHEN, CDR2 SYDVKM, per germline. This CDR3 spans 15 amino acids.

The chain joins TRBV28 to TRBJ2-7; TRBD2 aligns across 11 bases. V lost 6 bases and J lost 7; bases outside the gene matches: 8. The CDR3 extends over 14 amino acids. Germline loops: CDR1 MDHEN, CDR2 SYDVKM. The CDR3, as DNA: TGTGCCAGCAGATCGCTAGCGGGAGGAGGAGAGCAGTACTTC. As protein: CASRSLAGGGEQYF.

The CDR3 DNA reads TGTGCCAGCAGTTTATGGGGCAGGGTAGCTTCACCCCTCCACTTT. Translated: CASSLWGRVASPLHF. V gene TRBV27 combines with J gene TRBJ1-6, with D maybe TRBD1 (5 bases). V was trimmed by 1 base and J by 9 bases, leaving 13 bases between them. The CDR3 has 15 residues. Germline V gene sequence: CDR1 MNHEY, CDR2 SMNVEV (reference sequence).

CDR3 in amino acids: CAISAGEGGTATPVDDTQYF. The CDR3, as DNA: TGTGCCATCAGTGCGGGGGAGGGGGGCACGGCTACTCCCGTGGACGATACGCAGTATTTT. The chain uses TRBV10-3 and TRBJ2-3; TRBD2 is a possible D gene (7 bases). Per germline, CDR1 ENHRY and CDR2 SYGVKD. The CDR3 consists of 20 residues. Trimming left V 4 bases short and J 6 bases short, with 32 bases between.

This clone was seen a single time. V and J are TRBV30 and TRBJ1-1; 8 bases are shared with TRBD1. The J segment lost 4 bases and the V segment lost 8 bases, leaving 6 bases of the junction unmatched. Germline lookup yields CDR1 GTSNPN and CDR2 SVGIG (reference sequence). The length of the CDR3 is 12 residues. This CDR3 is CAGQGGATEAFF. The CDR3 DNA sequence: TGTGCCGGACAGGGCGGGGCCACTGAAGCTTTCTTT.

The gene calls are TRBV19 and TRBJ2-5; possibly TRBD1 for D (5 bases). The CDR3 is made up of 15 amino acids. Germline CDR1 is LNHDA and CDR2 is SQIVND (reference sequence). The V and J ends lost 3 bases and 4 bases respectively, with 15 bases between them. The CDR3 DNA reads as TGTGCCAGTAGTATGGCAGGGTCTTTTGGAGAGACCCAGTACTTC. Its translation is CASSMAGSFGETQYF. The full variable domain, with the rest looked up from reference TRBV19 and TRBJ2-5, is DGGITQSPKYLFRKEGQNVTLSCEQNLNHDAMYWYRQDPGQGLRLIYYSQIVNDFQKGDIAEGYSVSREKKESFPLTVTSAQKNPTAFYLCASSMAGSFGETQYFGPGTRLLVL.

This clone was seen a few times. The V gene is TRBV7-2, the J gene TRBJ1-2; possibly TRBD1 for D (6 bases). Germline assignment: CDR1 SGHTA and CDR2 FQGNSA. There are 15 residues in the CDR3. The V end lost 3 bases, the J end lost 3 bases, and 14 bases lay between the germline ends. The chain's CDR3 is CASSFKGGSDYGYTF. CDR3 nucleotide sequence: TGTGCCAGCAGCTTTAAAGGGGGAAGCGACTATGGCTACACCTTC.

The chain is built from TRBV11-1 and TRBJ2-1; D gene uncertain. Between the trimmed V and J ends, which lost 5 bases and 8 bases, there was a span of 10 bases. Germline CDR1 reads SGHAT; CDR2 reads FQDESV (reference sequence). This CDR3 is 12 amino acids long. CDR3 DNA: TGTGCCAGCAGCCGCCGCGTAGATGAGCAGTTCTTC. Protein product: CASSRRVDEQFF. Full variable domain (outside the CDR3, taken from reference TRBV11-1 and TRBJ2-1): EAEVAQSPRYKITEKSQAVAFWCDPISGHATLYWYRQILGQGPELLVQFQDESVVDDSQLPKDRFSAERLKGVDSTLKIQPAELGDSAMYLCASSRRVDEQFFGPGTRLTVL.

V gene TRBV27 combines with J gene TRBJ1-5, with 12 bases fitting TRBD1. The J segment lost 6 bases and the V segment lost 5 bases, leaving 5 bases of the junction unmatched. CDR1 and CDR2 (germline): MNHEY, SMNVEV (reference sequence). The CDR3 has 15 amino acids. In DNA, the CDR3 is TGTGCCAGCAGTGTGGGACAGGGGGCTGCTCAGCCCCAGCATTTT. Translating gives CASSVGQGAAQPQHF.

The chain employs TRBV2 and TRBJ2-7; D is possibly TRBD1 (6 bases). CDR3 length: 14 amino acids. V lost 6 bases and J 0 bases, leaving 12 bases between the germline ends. The germline CDR1 and CDR2 sequences are SNHLY and FYNNEI. The CDR3 sequence: CASRSGQASYEQYF. Here the CDR3 DNA reads TGTGCCAGCAGATCGGGACAAGCCTCCTACGAGCAGTACTTC.

As regards this clone: A read error may account for a junction end that differs from germline. The V gene is TRBV18, the J gene TRBJ2-1, with 8 bases matching TRBD2. CDR1 KGHSH and CDR2 LQKENI come from the germline V gene. The CDR3 totals 16 residues. DNA of the CDR3: TGTGCCAGCTCACCCTTGAGCGGGAGCTCCAACAATGAGCAGTTCTTC. This encodes CASSPLSGSSNNEQFF.

V gene TRBV15 combines with J gene TRBJ2-7; the D is unclear. CDR1 is LNHNV and CDR2 is YYDKDF in the germline V gene (reference sequence). V was cut by 4 bases and J by 1 base, with 17 bases left in between. This CDR3 region has 16 residues. CDR3 in amino acids: CATSIQLGRFSYEQYF. The CDR3 DNA follows: TGTGCCACCAGCATACAACTGGGCCGCTTTTCCTACGAGCAGTACTTC.

This chain joins TRBV11-2 and TRBJ1-2, with TRBD1 identical over 7 bases. The CDR3 consists of 18 residues. From germline, CDR1 is SGHAT and CDR2 FQNNGV. The junction had 19 bases not matched to a gene; V was cut back by 5 bases and J by 4 bases. Here the CDR3 DNA reads TGTGCCAGCAGCACCCCCCGGATTAGACAGGGAGGAAGCTATGGCTACACCTTC. It yields the protein CASSTPRIRQGGSYGYTF. Full variable domain (outside the CDR3, taken from reference TRBV11-2 and TRBJ1-2): EAGVAQSPRYKIIEKRQSVAFWCNPISGHATLYWYQQILGQGPKLLIQFQNNGVVDDSQLPKDRFSAERLKGVDSTLKIQPAKLEDSAVYLCASSTPRIRQGGSYGYTFGSGTRLTVV.

V usage is TRBV5-1 and J usage is TRBJ1-1; TRBD1 agrees at 7 bases. The CDR3 loop spans 14 amino acids. Germline loops: CDR1 SGHRS, CDR2 YFSETQ. The junction had 5 bases not matched to a gene; V was cut back by 4 bases and J by 2 bases. In DNA, the CDR3 is TGCGCCAGCAGCCCCGGGACAGTTAACACTGAAGCTTTCTTT. It translates to CASSPGTVNTEAFF.

The rearrangement uses TRBV27 and TRBJ2-7, with TRBD2 matching 9 bases. This CDR3 has 15 amino acids. CDR1 is MNHEY and CDR2 is SMNVEV in the germline V gene (reference sequence). V shed 0 bases and J 4 bases; nucleotides not matched to a gene: 4. The CDR3 DNA sequence: TGTGCCAGCAGTTTATCAATAGCGGGAGTTTACGAGCAGTACTTC. Protein: CASSLSIAGVYEQYF.

This clone turned up a few times. The chain employs TRBV19 and TRBJ1-1; TRBD1 aligns across 7 bases. Germline-derived CDR1 and CDR2 are LNHDA and SQIVND (reference sequence). V was clipped by 4 bases and J by 0 bases; unmatched bases: 11. The CDR3 spans 17 residues. The CDR3 spells CASSTSLYRGMNTEAFF. The CDR3, as DNA: TGTGCCAGTAGTACTTCTTTGTACAGGGGAATGAACACTGAAGCTTTCTTT.

This clone showed up just a few times. The chain links TRBV5-6 to TRBJ2-7; tentative D call: TRBD2 (5 bases). The V end lost 4 bases, the J end lost 7 bases, and 15 bases lay between the germline ends. The V gene's germline CDR1 is SGHDT and CDR2 YYEEEE. The CDR3 length is 13 residues. In DNA form, the CDR3 reads TGTGCCAGCAGCAGGGCTAGCTTTGAAGAGCAGTACTTC. Translated: CASSRASFEEQYF.

The chain uses TRBV7-2 and TRBJ2-7; TRBD2 matches 7 bases. V shed 4 bases and J 2 bases; nucleotides not matched to a gene: 11. The V gene's germline CDR1 is SGHTA and CDR2 FQGNSA. The CDR3 is 16 amino acids. The CDR3 sequence: CASSYPSGGSPYEQYF. CDR3 nucleotide sequence: TGTGCCAGCAGCTACCCCTCGGGCGGGAGCCCCTACGAGCAGTACTTC.

The chain joins TRBV12-5 to TRBJ2-1; tentative D call: TRBD2 (6 bases). The germline V gene encodes CDR1 LGHNT and CDR2 FRNRAP. The CDR3 spans 14 residues. V was pared by 2 bases and J by 12 bases, with 17 bases between. The CDR3 sequence is CASGLPSSSARQFF. The DNA of the CDR3 is TGTGCTAGTGGTTTGCCCTCTTCTAGCGCCCGGCAGTTCTTC.

V gene TRBV27 combines with J gene TRBJ2-7, with D maybe TRBD1 (6 bases). V was shortened by 2 bases and J by 3 bases, with 11 bases between the two germline ends. Germline V gene sequence: CDR1 MNHEY, CDR2 SMNVEV (reference sequence). CDR3 length: 14 residues. The CDR3 region is CASSLLDRIYEQYF. The CDR3 nucleotides read TGTGCCAGCAGTTTACTCGACAGGATCTACGAGCAGTACTTC.

The CDR3 sequence: CASNPQGMEQYF. The CDR3 DNA reads TGTGCCAGCAACCCACAGGGTATGGAGCAGTACTTC. The chain couples TRBV2 to TRBJ2-7; tentatively, D is TRBD1 (6 bases). The CDR3 has 12 amino acids. Between the trimmed V and J ends, which lost 7 bases and 7 bases, there was a span of 14 bases. Germline V gene sequence: CDR1 SNHLY, CDR2 FYNNEI.

The CDR3 spells CAWTKASGTEAFF. The CDR3 coding sequence is TGTGCCTGGACAAAGGCATCGGGCACTGAAGCTTTCTTT. This chain links TRBV30 with TRBJ1-1, with unresolved D. The CDR3 is 13 amino acids. V dropped 4 bases and J dropped 4 bases, with 13 bases sitting between them. The germline V gene has CDR1 GTSNPN and CDR2 SVGIG (reference sequence).

The J gene is TRBJ2-7, the V gene TRBV15; the D is unclear. The germline V gene has CDR1 LNHNV and CDR2 YYDKDF (reference sequence). This CDR3 comprises 15 residues. The ends were cut back, 0 bases at V and 0 bases at J, with 9 bases in the middle. This CDR3 is CATSRDRISSYEQYF. CDR3 in DNA: TGTGCCACCAGCAGAGATCGTATTAGCTCCTACGAGCAGTACTTC.